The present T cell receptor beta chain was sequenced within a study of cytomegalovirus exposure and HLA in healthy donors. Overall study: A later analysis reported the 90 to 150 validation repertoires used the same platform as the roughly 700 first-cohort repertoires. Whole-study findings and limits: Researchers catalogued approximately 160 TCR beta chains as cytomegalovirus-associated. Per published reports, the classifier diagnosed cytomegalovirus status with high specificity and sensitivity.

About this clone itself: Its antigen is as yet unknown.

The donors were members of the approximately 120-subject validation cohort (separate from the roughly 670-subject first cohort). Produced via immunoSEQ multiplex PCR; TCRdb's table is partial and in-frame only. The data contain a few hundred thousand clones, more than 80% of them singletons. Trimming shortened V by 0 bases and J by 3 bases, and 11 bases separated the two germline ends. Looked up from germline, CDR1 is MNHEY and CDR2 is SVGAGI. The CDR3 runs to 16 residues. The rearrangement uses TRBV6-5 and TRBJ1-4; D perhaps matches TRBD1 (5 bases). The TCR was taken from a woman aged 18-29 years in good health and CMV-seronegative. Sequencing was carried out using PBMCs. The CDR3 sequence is CASSYSGGVANEKLFF. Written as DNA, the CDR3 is TGTGCCAGCAGTTACTCCGGGGGGGTGGCTAATGAAAAACTGTTTTTT.